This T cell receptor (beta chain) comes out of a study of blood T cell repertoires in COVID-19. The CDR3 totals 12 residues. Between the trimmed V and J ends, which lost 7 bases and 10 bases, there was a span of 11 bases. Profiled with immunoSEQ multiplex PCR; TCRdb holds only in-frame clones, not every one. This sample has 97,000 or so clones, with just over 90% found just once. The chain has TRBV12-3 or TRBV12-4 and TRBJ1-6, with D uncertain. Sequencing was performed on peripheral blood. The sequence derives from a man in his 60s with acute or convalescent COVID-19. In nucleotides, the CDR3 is TGTGCCAGCAATTCAGGTGACTCACCCCTCCACTTT. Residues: CASNSGDSPLHF.